The 29 T cell receptor beta chains presented below share a single source sample, sequenced in a study of cytomegalovirus exposure and HLA in healthy donors. With 60 Vbeta and 13 Jbeta primers, the PCR was carried out. Measured with immunoSEQ multiplex PCR; TCRdb has only the in-frame clones, and not every one. The table lists roughly 200,000 clones, about 10% of them singletons, with roughly 1.3% in the top ten. Source material: PBMCs. The receptors originated from a woman in her thirties in good health and CMV-seropositive.

This clone was seen more than once but under ten times. This sequence joins TRBV9 and TRBJ1-4, with TRBD1 matching 9 bases. Germline loops: CDR1 SGDLS, CDR2 YYNGEE. This CDR3 is built from 14 residues. The junction had 3 bases not matched to a gene; V was cut back by 1 base and J by 8 bases. CDR3 protein: CASSVTGQGEKLFF. For the CDR3, the DNA is TGTGCCAGCAGCGTAACGGGACAGGGCGAAAAACTGTTTTTT.

The J gene is TRBJ1-2, the V gene TRBV10-3; D is ambiguous. Germline-derived CDR1 and CDR2 are ENHRY and SYGVKD. Between the trimmed V and J ends, which lost 3 bases and 5 bases, there was a span of 7 bases. This CDR3 has 12 residues. The CDR3 reads CAISDSFYGYTF. CDR3 coding DNA: TGTGCCATCAGTGATTCCTTTTATGGCTACACCTTC.

There are a few counts of this clone. The V gene is TRBV5-1, the J gene TRBJ2-7, with TRBD2 matching over 8 bases. V trimming: 0 bases; J trimming: 5 bases; junction bases outside the gene matches: 7. The CDR3 sequence is 15 residues long. Looked up from germline, CDR1 is SGHRS and CDR2 is YFSETQ. CDR3 loop: CASSLAQAGGHEQYF. CDR3 nucleotide sequence: TGCGCCAGCAGCTTGGCCCAGGCGGGGGGCCACGAGCAGTACTTC. The full variable domain, with the rest looked up from reference TRBV5-1 and TRBJ2-7, is KAGVTQTPRYLIKTRGQQVTLSCSPISGHRSVSWYQQTPGQGLQFLFEYFSETQRNKGNFPGRFSGRQFSNSRSEMNVSTLELGDSALYLCASSLAQAGGHEQYFGPGTRLTVT.

This clone was counted only a few times. As DNA, the CDR3 is TGTGCCAGCAGCCTGGGACTCGCGGACACCTACGAGCAGTACTTC. It is translated as CASSLGLADTYEQYF. The V and J genes are TRBV7-2 and TRBJ2-7; perhaps TRBD2 as D (6 bases). The germline gives CDR1 SGHTA, CDR2 FQGNSA. The CDR3 is 15 amino acids. The V end lost 5 bases, the J end lost 2 bases, and 16 bases lay between the germline ends.

The chain's CDR3 is CASSVGSGPSQPQHF. CDR3 bases: TGTGCCAGCAGCGTTGGAAGCGGGCCCAGTCAGCCCCAGCATTTT. The rearrangement links TRBV9 to TRBJ1-5; D is undetermined. Germline V gene data show CDR1 as SGDLS and CDR2 as YYNGEE. With 2 bases removed from V and 6 bases from J, the gap between germline ends came to 15 bases. The CDR3 runs to 15 residues.

Details on this clone: Other DNA sequences within the sample encode an identical CDR3. This chain connects TRBV5-1 to TRBJ1-2; D unresolved. Germline CDR1 is SGHRS and CDR2 is YFSETQ. This CDR3 comprises 13 residues. V was trimmed by 4 bases and J by 2 bases, leaving 9 bases between them. CDR3 protein: CASSLESNYGYTF. The CDR3, as DNA: TGCGCCAGCAGCCTAGAGTCGAACTATGGCTACACCTTC.

This clone came up a few times. The J gene is TRBJ1-4, the V gene TRBV9; a possible D gene is TRBD1 (5 bases). Trimming left V 0 bases short and J 8 bases short, with 11 bases between. Looked up from germline, CDR1 is SGDLS and CDR2 is YYNGEE. The CDR3 is 14 amino acids. The DNA of the CDR3 is TGTGCCAGCAGCGTAGGCAGGGTTGGGGAAAAACTGTTTTTT. It encodes CASSVGRVGEKLFF.

This chain links TRBV6-5 with TRBJ2-1; D is possibly TRBD2 (5 bases). Trimming pared 0 bases from V and 9 bases from J, leaving 9 bases between. The CDR3 has 13 residues. Germline V gives CDR1 MNHEY, CDR2 SVGAGI. CDR3 nucleotide sequence: TGTGCCAGCAGTTACTCGGGGAGTGTTGAGCAGTTCTTC. Protein: CASSYSGSVEQFF.

This clone turned up a few times. V usage is TRBV9 and J usage is TRBJ2-3; 7 nucleotides align to TRBD2. V trimming: 3 bases; J trimming: 0 bases; junction bases outside the gene matches: 10. CDR3 length equals 17 residues. Germline V CDR1 and CDR2: SGDLS, YYNGEE. For the CDR3, the DNA is TGTGCCAGCAGCGCCCCCGTAGCGGGCCCTAGCACAGATACGCAGTATTTT. Amino acids: CASSAPVAGPSTDTQYF.

This clone was observed a few times. V usage is TRBV5-8 and J usage is TRBJ2-5, with D possibly TRBD2 on 6 matching bases. V was shortened by 0 bases and J by 5 bases, with 14 bases between the two germline ends. The CDR3 has 15 amino acids. CDR1 is SGHTS, CDR2 YDEGEE, per germline. CDR3 nucleotides: TGTGCCAGCAGCTTGGACAGGAGGGGAGGTGAGACCCAGTACTTC. Translated, it gives CASSLDRRGGETQYF.

The chain combines TRBV23-1 with TRBJ2-7; 8 bases line up with TRBD1. TRBV23-1 is identified as an open reading frame with a role that is uncertain. Trimming removed 4 bases from V and 1 base from J; junction bases left unmatched: 15. This CDR3 has 18 amino acids. This chain's CDR3 is CASSPTLDRGLASYEQYF. In DNA, the CDR3 is TGCGCCAGCAGTCCGACCCTAGACAGGGGCCTAGCGTCCTACGAGCAGTACTTC.

The rearrangement joins TRBV20-1 to TRBJ2-1; D is perhaps TRBD2 (6 bases). CDR1 DFQATT and CDR2 SNEGSKA come from the germline V gene (reference sequence). V shed 6 bases and J shed 12 bases, with 15 bases lying between them. The CDR3 is made up of 11 amino acids. The CDR3 bases are TGCAGTGCCATGGAGGGATATGGGCAGTTCTTC. Its translation: CSAMEGYGQFF.

This clone occurred a few times. The chain is built from TRBV6-1 and TRBJ2-7; D remains ambiguous. Germline loops: CDR1 MNHNS, CDR2 SASEGT. Deletions cut 2 bases from V and 2 bases from J, with 13 bases between. The CDR3 covers 15 residues. DNA of the CDR3: TGTGCCAGCAGTGAACTCCACAGCTTGCCCTACGAGCAGTACTTC. Amino acid sequence: CASSELHSLPYEQYF.

The chain uses TRBV7-8 and TRBJ1-5; D is undetermined. CDR1 is SGHVS, CDR2 FQNEAQ, per germline. Trimming removed 1 base from V and 2 bases from J, with 12 bases in between. This CDR3 has 16 residues. The chain's CDR3 is CASSLVPGIGNQPQHF. The CDR3 nucleotides read TGTGCCAGCAGCTTAGTTCCGGGGATTGGCAATCAGCCCCAGCATTTT.

The chain links TRBV7-2 to TRBJ2-7; TRBD2 matches 8 bases. The V gene end was trimmed by 3 bases and the J gene end by 2 bases; junction bases not matched to a gene: 6. From germline, CDR1 is SGHTA and CDR2 FQGNSA. The length of the CDR3 is 15 residues. The DNA of the CDR3 is TGTGCCAGCAGCTTTTCGGGGACTAGAGCCTACGAGCAGTACTTC. Protein: CASSFSGTRAYEQYF. Filled out from reference TRBV7-2 and TRBJ2-7, the complete variable domain reads GAGVSQSPSNKVTEKGKDVELRCDPISGHTALYWYRQSLGQGLEFLIYFQGNSAPDKSGLPSDRFSAERTGGSVSTLTIQRTQQEDSAVYLCASSFSGTRAYEQYFGPGTRLTVT.

The V and J genes are TRBV7-6 and TRBJ1-4; tentative D call: TRBD1 (6 bases). The germline V gene has CDR1 SGHVS and CDR2 FNYEAQ. Trimming shortened V by 5 bases and J by 7 bases, and 20 bases separated the two germline ends. The CDR3 spans 16 residues. Here the CDR3 DNA reads TGTGCCAGCAGCCCGGGACGGGGGGCGGCTCGTGAAAAACTGTTTTTT. Its translation is CASSPGRGAAREKLFF.

This clone was observed a handful of times. The chain links TRBV30 to TRBJ1-1; D not certain. Germline CDR1 is GTSNPN and CDR2 is SVGIG (reference sequence). V was clipped by 5 bases and J by 6 bases, with 16 bases between them. The CDR3 sequence is 13 residues long. The CDR3 spells CAWCGGELPEAFF. CDR3 in DNA: TGTGCCTGGTGTGGTGGAGAGCTGCCTGAAGCTTTCTTT.

This clone showed up just a few times. J is TRBJ1-3 and V is TRBV5-1, with 8 positions matching TRBD1. Germline trimming cut 1 base from V and 4 bases from J; bases unmatched to any gene: 1. CDR1 SGHRS and CDR2 YFSETQ come from the germline V gene. There are 14 residues in the CDR3. The CDR3 coding sequence is TGCGCCAGCAGCTTGCAGGGGGCCGGAAACACCATATATTTT. It specifies CASSLQGAGNTIYF. Together with reference TRBV5-1 and TRBJ1-3, the CDR3 gives the full variable domain: KAGVTQTPRYLIKTRGQQVTLSCSPISGHRSVSWYQQTPGQGLQFLFEYFSETQRNKGNFPGRFSGRQFSNSRSEMNVSTLELGDSALYLCASSLQGAGNTIYFGEGSWLTVV.

The J gene is TRBJ1-1, the V gene TRBV5-1; D perhaps matches TRBD1 (6 bases). From germline, CDR1 is SGHRS and CDR2 YFSETQ. V lost 0 bases and J 5 bases, leaving 17 bases between the germline ends. CDR3 length: 16 amino acids. CDR3: CASSLAVGGRGTEAFF. In DNA, the CDR3 is TGCGCCAGCAGCTTGGCGGTCGGGGGGCGGGGGACTGAAGCTTTCTTT.

The chain is built from TRBV11-2 and TRBJ2-7, with 7 positions matching TRBD1. CDR3 length equals 16 residues. The ends lost 2 bases at V and 2 bases at J; junction bases unmatched: 9. The germline V gene has CDR1 SGHAT and CDR2 FQNNGV. The CDR3 coding sequence is TGTGCCAGCAGCTTACGAGTAGGGGGCCTGGCCTACGAGCAGTACTTC. The encoded protein is CASSLRVGGLAYEQYF.

This clone was found a few times. The chain joins TRBV2 to TRBJ1-2, with 7 bases matching TRBD1. CDR3 length: 11 amino acids. Germline CDR1 and CDR2: SNHLY and FYNNEI. The ends lost 6 bases at V and 6 bases at J; junction bases unmatched: 1. The CDR3 region has the DNA TGTGCCAGCAGGCAGGGGGATGGCTACACCTTC. This gives the protein CASRQGDGYTF.

The V gene is TRBV5-1, the J gene TRBJ2-2, with 11 bases that match TRBD1. Trimming at V came to 3 bases and at J to 6 bases, leaving 7 bases not matched to a gene. This CDR3 has 16 amino acids. Germline V gene sequence: CDR1 SGHRS, CDR2 YFSETQ. CDR3 amino acids: CASSSPGQGVAGELFF. In nucleotides, the CDR3 is TGCGCCAGCAGCTCACCGGGACAGGGGGTCGCCGGGGAGCTGTTTTTT.

The genes are TRBV4-1 and TRBJ2-1; 9 bases line up with TRBD2. CDR1 is MGHRA, CDR2 YSYEKL, per germline. V lost 4 bases, J lost 1 base, and 8 bases stayed unmatched. This CDR3 contains 17 residues. The CDR3 protein is CASSLAGLAGSYNEQFF. CDR3 nucleotides: TGCGCCAGCAGCCTTGCCGGGCTAGCGGGATCCTACAATGAGCAGTTCTTC.

The chain employs TRBV1 and TRBJ1-1; the table's D gene call, TRBD1, was not cross checked with the DNA. TRBV1 is termed a pseudogene. CDR3 length equals 15 residues. The CDR3 loop reads CTSSQEGTVNTEAFF. CDR3 DNA: TGCACCAGCAGCCAAGAGGGGACAGTTAACACTGAAGCTTTCTTT.

This clone appeared a few times. V and J are TRBV2 and TRBJ2-7; D not resolved. Germline V gives CDR1 SNHLY, CDR2 FYNNEI. With 6 bases removed from V and 2 bases from J, the gap between germline ends came to 8 bases. This CDR3 is built from 12 residues. The CDR3 nucleotides are TGTGCCAGCAGGGAGCGAGCCTACGAGCAGTACTTC. As protein: CASRERAYEQYF.

The CDR3 bases are TGTGCCAGTAGGGTGACCGGGGGATTCTCCTATGAAGCTTTCTTT. Translating gives CASRVTGGFSYEAFF. The V and J genes are TRBV19 and TRBJ1-1, with D perhaps TRBD1 (5 bases). This CDR3 comprises 15 residues. The germline CDR1 and CDR2 sequences are LNHDA and SQIVND (reference sequence). Trimming stripped 6 bases from V and 7 bases from J, with 21 bases between.

This clone was picked up a small number of times. J is TRBJ1-1 and V is TRBV19, with 9 positions matching TRBD1. CDR3 size: 15 residues. V shed 4 bases, J shed 4 bases, and the junction held 7 bases outside the gene matches. Germline CDR1 reads LNHDA; CDR2 reads SQIVND (reference sequence). The CDR3 protein is CASSNRDRVSTEAFF. The CDR3 coding sequence is TGTGCCAGTAGTAACCGGGACAGGGTAAGCACTGAAGCTTTCTTT.

The V call is TRBV5-4, the J call TRBJ2-6; D unresolved. V lost 4 bases and J 0 bases, leaving 14 bases between the germline ends. Germline CDR1 SGHNT, CDR2 YYREEE (reference sequence). The CDR3 runs 17 residues. The CDR3 protein is CASSPGAFSSGANVLTF. The CDR3 DNA sequence: TGTGCCAGCAGCCCCGGTGCCTTTTCCTCTGGGGCCAACGTCCTGACTTTC. Full variable domain (rest looked up from reference TRBV5-4 and TRBJ2-6): ETGVTQSPTHLIKTRGQQVTLRCSSQSGHNTVSWYQQALGQGPQFIFQYYREEENGRGNFPPRFSGLQFPNYSSELNVNALELDDSALYLCASSPGAFSSGANVLTFGAGSRLTVL.

The CDR3 is CASSLSPGYNEQFF. CDR3 DNA: TGCGCCAGCAGCTTGTCACCAGGATACAATGAGCAGTTCTTC. V usage is TRBV5-1 and J usage is TRBJ2-1, with no clear D. CDR3 length equals 14 residues. Trimming stripped 1 base from V and 4 bases from J, with 9 bases between. CDR1 SGHRS and CDR2 YFSETQ come from the germline V gene.